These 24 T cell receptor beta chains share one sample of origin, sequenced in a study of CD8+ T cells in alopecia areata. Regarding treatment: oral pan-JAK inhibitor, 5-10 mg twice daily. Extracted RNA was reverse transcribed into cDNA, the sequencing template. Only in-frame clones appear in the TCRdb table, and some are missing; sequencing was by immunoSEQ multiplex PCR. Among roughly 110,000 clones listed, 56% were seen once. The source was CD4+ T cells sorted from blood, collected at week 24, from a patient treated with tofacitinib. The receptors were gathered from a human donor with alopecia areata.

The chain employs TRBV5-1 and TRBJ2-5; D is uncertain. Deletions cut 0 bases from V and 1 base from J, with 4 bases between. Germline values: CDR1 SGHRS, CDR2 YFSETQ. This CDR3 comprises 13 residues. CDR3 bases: TGCGCCAGCAGCTTGGCCATCCAAGAGACCCAGTACTTC. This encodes CASSLAIQETQYF.

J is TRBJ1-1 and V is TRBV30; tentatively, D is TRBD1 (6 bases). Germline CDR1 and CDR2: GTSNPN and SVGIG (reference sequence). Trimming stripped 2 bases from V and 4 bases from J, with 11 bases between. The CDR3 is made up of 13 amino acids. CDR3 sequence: CAWSIQGRTEAFF. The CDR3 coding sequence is TGTGCCTGGAGTATACAGGGCCGCACTGAAGCTTTCTTT.

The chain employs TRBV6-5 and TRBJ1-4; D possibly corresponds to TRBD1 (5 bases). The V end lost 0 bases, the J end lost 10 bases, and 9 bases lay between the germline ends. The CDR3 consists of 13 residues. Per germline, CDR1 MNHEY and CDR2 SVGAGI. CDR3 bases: TGTGCCAGCAGTTACTCGGGGGTCTCAAAACTGTTTTTT. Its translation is CASSYSGVSKLFF.

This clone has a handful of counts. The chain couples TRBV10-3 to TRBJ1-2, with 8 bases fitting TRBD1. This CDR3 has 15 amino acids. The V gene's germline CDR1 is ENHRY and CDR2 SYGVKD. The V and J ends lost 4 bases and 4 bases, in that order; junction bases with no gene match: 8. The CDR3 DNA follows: TGTGCCATCAGTGGACCCGGGACAGGTGGCTATGGCTACACCTTC. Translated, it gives CAISGPGTGGYGYTF.

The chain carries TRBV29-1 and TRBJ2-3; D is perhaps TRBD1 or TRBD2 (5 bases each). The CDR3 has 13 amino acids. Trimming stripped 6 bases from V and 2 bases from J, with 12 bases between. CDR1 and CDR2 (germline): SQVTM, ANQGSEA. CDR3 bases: TGCAGCGTGGGACCCGACCCCACAGATACGCAGTATTTT. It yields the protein CSVGPDPTDTQYF.

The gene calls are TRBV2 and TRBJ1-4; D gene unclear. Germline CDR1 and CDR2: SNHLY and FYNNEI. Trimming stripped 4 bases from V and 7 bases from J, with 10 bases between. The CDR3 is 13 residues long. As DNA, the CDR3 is TGTGCCAGCAGTGGGACGGCCGTTGAAAAACTGTTTTTT. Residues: CASSGTAVEKLFF.

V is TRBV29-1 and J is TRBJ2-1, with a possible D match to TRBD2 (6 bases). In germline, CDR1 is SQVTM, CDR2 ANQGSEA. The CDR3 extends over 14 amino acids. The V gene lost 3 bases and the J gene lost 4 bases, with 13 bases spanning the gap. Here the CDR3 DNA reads TGCAGCGTTGACCCGGGAGAAGGATACAATGAGCAGTTCTTC. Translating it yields CSVDPGEGYNEQFF.

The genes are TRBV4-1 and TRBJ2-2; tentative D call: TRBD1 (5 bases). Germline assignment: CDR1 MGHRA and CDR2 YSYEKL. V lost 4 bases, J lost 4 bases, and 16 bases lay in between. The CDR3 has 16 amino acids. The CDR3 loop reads CASSPRGGASTGELFF. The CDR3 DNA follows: TGCGCCAGCAGCCCTAGGGGTGGGGCTTCCACCGGGGAGCTGTTTTTT.

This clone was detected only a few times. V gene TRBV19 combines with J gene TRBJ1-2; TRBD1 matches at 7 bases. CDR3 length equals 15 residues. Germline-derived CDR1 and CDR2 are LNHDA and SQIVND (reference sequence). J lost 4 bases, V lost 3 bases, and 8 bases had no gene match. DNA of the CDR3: TGTGCCAGTAGTATCCTTGGACAGGTCGGCTATGGCTACACCTTC. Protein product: CASSILGQVGYGYTF.

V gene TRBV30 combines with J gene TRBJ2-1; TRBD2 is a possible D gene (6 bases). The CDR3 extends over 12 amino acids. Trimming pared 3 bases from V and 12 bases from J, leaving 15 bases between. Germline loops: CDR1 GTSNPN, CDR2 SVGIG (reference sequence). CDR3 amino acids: CAWSPGGVGQFF. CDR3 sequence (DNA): TGTGCCTGGAGCCCCGGGGGTGTCGGGCAGTTCTTC.

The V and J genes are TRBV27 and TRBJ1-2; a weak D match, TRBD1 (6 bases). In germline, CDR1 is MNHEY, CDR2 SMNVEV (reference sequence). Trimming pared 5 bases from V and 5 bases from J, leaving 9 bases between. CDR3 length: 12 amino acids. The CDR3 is CASSRGGYGYTF. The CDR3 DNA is TGTGCCAGCAGTCGAGGGGGGTATGGCTACACCTTC.

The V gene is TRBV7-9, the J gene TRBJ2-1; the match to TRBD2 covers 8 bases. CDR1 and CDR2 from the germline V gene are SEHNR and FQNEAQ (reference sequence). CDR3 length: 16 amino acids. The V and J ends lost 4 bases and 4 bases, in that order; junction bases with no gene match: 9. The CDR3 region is CASSSRGGASYNEQFF. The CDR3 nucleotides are TGTGCCAGCAGCTCCCGGGGGGGGGCGTCGTACAATGAGCAGTTCTTC.

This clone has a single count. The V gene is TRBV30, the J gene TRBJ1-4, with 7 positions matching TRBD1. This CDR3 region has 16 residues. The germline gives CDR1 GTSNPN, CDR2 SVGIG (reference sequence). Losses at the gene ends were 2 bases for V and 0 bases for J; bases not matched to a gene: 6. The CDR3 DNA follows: TGTGCCTGGAGTCTCGGGACAGACTCAACTAATGAAAAACTGTTTTTT. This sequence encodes CAWSLGTDSTNEKLFF.

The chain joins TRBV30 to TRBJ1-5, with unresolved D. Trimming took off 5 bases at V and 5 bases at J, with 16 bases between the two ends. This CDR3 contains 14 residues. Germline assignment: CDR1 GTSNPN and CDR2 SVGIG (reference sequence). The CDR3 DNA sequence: TGTGCCTGGCCGAGACCCCGGAAGGATCAGCCCCAGCATTTT. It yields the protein CAWPRPRKDQPQHF. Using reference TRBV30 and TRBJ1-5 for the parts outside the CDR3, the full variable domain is SQTIHQWPATLVQPVGSPLSLECTVEGTSNPNLYWYRQAAGRGLQLLFYSVGIGQISSEVPQNLSASRPQDRQFILSSKKLLLSDSGFYLCAWPRPRKDQPQHFGDGTRLSIL.

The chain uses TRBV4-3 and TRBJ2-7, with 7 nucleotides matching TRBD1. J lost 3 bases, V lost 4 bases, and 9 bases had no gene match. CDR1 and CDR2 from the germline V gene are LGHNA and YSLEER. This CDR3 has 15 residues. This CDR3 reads CASSLRWDSVYEQYF. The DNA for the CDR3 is TGCGCCAGCAGCCTCCGATGGGACAGCGTCTACGAGCAGTACTTC.

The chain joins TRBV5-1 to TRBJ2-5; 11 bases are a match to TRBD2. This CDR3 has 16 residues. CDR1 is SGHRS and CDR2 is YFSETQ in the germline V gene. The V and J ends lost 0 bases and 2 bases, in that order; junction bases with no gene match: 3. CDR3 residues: CASSLASGGIQETQYF. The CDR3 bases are TGCGCCAGCAGCTTGGCTAGCGGGGGGATACAAGAGACCCAGTACTTC.

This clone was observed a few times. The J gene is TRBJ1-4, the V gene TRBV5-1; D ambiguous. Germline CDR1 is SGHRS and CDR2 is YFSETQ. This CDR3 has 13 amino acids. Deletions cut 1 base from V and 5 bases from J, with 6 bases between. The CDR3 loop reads CASSLRENEKLFF. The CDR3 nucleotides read TGCGCCAGCAGCTTGCGAGAAAATGAAAAACTGTTTTTT.

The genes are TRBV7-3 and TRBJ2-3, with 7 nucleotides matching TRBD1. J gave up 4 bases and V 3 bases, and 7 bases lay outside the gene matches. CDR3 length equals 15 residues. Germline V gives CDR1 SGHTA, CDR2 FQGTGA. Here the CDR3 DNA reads TGTGCCAGCAGCTTCGCCAGGGGGTCGGCAGATACGCAGTATTTT. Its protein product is CASSFARGSADTQYF.

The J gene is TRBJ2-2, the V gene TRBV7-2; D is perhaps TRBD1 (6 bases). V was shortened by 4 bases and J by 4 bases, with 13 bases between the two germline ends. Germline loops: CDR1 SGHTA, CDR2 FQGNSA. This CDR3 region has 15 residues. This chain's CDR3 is CASSSYQGTTGELFF. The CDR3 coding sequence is TGTGCCAGCAGCTCATACCAGGGGACCACCGGGGAGCTGTTTTTT.

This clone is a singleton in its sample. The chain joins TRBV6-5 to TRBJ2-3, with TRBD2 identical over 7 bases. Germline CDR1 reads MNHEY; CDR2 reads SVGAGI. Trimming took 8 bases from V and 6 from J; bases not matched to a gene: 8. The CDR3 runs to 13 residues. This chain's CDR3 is CASQFGGTDTQYF. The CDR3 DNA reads TGTGCCAGCCAATTCGGGGGGACGGATACGCAGTATTTT.

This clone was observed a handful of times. CDR3 DNA sequence: TGCAGTGCCCCCCGCGGGGAGACCCAGTACTTC. Residues: CSAPRGETQYF. The chain has TRBV20-1 and TRBJ2-5; tentative D call: TRBD2 (5 bases). Germline assignment: CDR1 DFQATT and CDR2 SNEGSKA (reference sequence). The CDR3 spans 11 residues. The V and J ends lost 6 bases and 5 bases respectively, with 10 bases between them.

CDR3 in DNA: TGTGCCAGCAGTGCCCTAGGAGCGGGGGGAGGAGATACGCAGTATTTT. This codes for CASSALGAGGGDTQYF. This rearrangement joins TRBV25-1 to TRBJ2-3; TRBD2 matches 9 bases. CDR1 and CDR2 from the germline V gene are MGHDK and SYGVNS. This CDR3 is built from 16 residues. V gave up 4 bases and J gave up 5 bases; unmatched junction bases: 10.

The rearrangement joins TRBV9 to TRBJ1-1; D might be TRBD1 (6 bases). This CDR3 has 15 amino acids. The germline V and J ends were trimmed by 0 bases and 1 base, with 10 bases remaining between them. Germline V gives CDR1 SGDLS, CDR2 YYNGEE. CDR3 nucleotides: TGTGCCAGCAGCGTAGTCGGGGGGGCGAACACTGAAGCTTTCTTT. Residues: CASSVVGGANTEAFF.

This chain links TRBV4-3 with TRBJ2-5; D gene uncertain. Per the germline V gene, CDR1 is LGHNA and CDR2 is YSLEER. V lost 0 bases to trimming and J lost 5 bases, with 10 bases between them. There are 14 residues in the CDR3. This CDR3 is CASSQDMGGETQYF. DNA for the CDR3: TGCGCCAGCAGCCAAGACATGGGTGGGGAGACCCAGTACTTC.